This TCR beta chain was recovered during a study of beta chain features in type 1 diabetes. At the level of the study: The patient and healthy donor groups were comparable for age, gender and cell yields.

This clone was seen a single time. V shed 2 bases and J shed 3 bases, with 16 bases lying between them. The CDR3 contains 16 residues. The V gene's germline CDR1 is SGHVS and CDR2 FQNEAQ. The investigators reverse transcribed all of the isolated RNA, so they sequenced expressed TCRB transcripts. The data were produced by immunoSEQ multiplex PCR, yet TCRdb's version contains in-frame clones alone and is incomplete. There are 850,000 to 900,000 clones in the sample; 15% to 20% occur only once, and 0.023% lies in the top ten. What was sequenced was naive CD4+ T cells from blood. This TCR derives from a woman under 30 in good health. The V gene is TRBV7-8, the J gene TRBJ1-1; possible D gene TRBD1, 5 bases. CDR3 in DNA: TGTGCCAGCAGCTTACGGCCGCGGGGGAGCCACACTGAAGCTTTCTTT. Its protein is CASSLRPRGSHTEAFF. Drawing the rest from reference TRBV7-8 and TRBJ1-1, the complete variable domain is GAGVSQSPRYKVAKRGQDVALRCDPISGHVSLFWYQQALGQGPEFLTYFQNEAQLDKSGLPSDRFFAERPEGSVSTLKIQRTQQEDSAVYLCASSLRPRGSHTEAFFGQGTRLTVV.